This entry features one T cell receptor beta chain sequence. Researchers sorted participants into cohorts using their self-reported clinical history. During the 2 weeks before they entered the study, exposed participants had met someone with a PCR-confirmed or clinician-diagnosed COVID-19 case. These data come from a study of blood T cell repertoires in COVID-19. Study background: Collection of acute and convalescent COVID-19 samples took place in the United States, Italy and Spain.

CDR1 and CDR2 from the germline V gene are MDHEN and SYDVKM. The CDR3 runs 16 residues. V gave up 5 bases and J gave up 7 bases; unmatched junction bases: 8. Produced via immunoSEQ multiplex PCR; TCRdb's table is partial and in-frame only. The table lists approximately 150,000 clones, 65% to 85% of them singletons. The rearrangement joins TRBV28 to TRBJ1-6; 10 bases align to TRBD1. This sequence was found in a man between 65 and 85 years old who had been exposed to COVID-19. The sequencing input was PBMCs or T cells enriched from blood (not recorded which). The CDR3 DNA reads TGTGCCAGCAGTATTCTGCCGGGACAGGGGAATTCACCCCTCCACTTT. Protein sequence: CASSILPGQGNSPLHF.